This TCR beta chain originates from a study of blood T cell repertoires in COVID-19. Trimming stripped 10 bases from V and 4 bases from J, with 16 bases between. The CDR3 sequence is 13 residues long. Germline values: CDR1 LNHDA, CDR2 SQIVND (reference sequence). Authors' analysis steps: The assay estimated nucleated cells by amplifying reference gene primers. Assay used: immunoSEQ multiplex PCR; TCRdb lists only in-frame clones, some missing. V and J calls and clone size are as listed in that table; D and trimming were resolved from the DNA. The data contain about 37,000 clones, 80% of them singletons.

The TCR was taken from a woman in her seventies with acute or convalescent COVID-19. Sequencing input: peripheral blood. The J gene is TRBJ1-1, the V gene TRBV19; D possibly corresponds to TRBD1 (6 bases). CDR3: CATGQRSGTEAFF. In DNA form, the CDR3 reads TGTGCCACCGGACAGAGGAGCGGCACTGAAGCTTTCTTT. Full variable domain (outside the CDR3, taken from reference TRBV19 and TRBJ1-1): DGGITQSPKYLFRKEGQNVTLSCEQNLNHDAMYWYRQDPGQGLRLIYYSQIVNDFQKGDIAEGYSVSREKKESFPLTVTSAQKNPTAFYLCATGQRSGTEAFFGQGTRLTVV.